These T cell receptor beta chains were read from a single sample in a study of low-dose radiotherapy and immunotherapy resistance in tumors. Each CDR3 protein is one row after TCRdb ran MiXCR on the reads. The repertoire holds 70,000 to 95,000 distinct CDR3 sequences, with 18% as singletons. Material: PBMCs, obtained before treatment. The receptors were gathered from a male donor with prostate cancer. Both conserved end residues are part of each CDR3. The D gene is left open where the match is weak. Size tells how often a clone was seen (once, few, many) or the class of an expanded clone, and some rows leave it out.

d_call: TRBD1
clone_size: many
v_call: TRBV7-9
j_call: TRBJ1-3
cdr3_nt: TGTGCCAGCAGCTCCTCAGGGGGCGCTTCTGGAAACACCATATATTTT
cdr3_aa: CASSSSGGASGNTIYF

d_call: -
clone_size: many
v_call: TRBV7-9
j_call: TRBJ2-2
cdr3_nt: TGTGCCAGCAGCTCCCGACAGATCACCGGGGAGCTGTTTTTT
cdr3_aa: CASSSRQITGELFF

d_call: TRBD2
clone_size: many
v_call: TRBV29-1
j_call: TRBJ2-7
cdr3_nt: TGCAGCGTTGGGGGAGGATTTGAGCGGGGTCAATTGGGCGAGCAGTACTTC
cdr3_aa: CSVGGGFERGQLGEQYF

d_call: -
clone_size: many
v_call: TRBV10-1
j_call: TRBJ2-3
cdr3_nt: TGCGCCAGCAGTGAGTTGCCAATAGGGCAGTATTTT
cdr3_aa: CASSELPIGQYF

d_call: -
clone_size: many
v_call: TRBV12-3/TRBV12-4
j_call: TRBJ1-3
cdr3_nt: TGTGCCAGCAGTTTTGAGGGTAAGGGCTCTGGAAACACCATATATTTT
cdr3_aa: CASSFEGKGSGNTIYF

d_call: TRBD1
clone_size: many
v_call: TRBV5-3
j_call: TRBJ1-2
cdr3_nt: TGTGCCAGCAGCCCTACAGGGGACTATGGCTACACCTTC
cdr3_aa: CASSPTGDYGYTF

d_call: -
clone_size: many
v_call: TRBV7-9
j_call: TRBJ1-5
cdr3_nt: TGTGCCAGCAGCTTGGCGGGGGGTGTAGCGCCCCAGCATTTT
cdr3_aa: CASSLAGGVAPQHF

d_call: -
clone_size: many
v_call: TRBV12-3/TRBV12-4
j_call: TRBJ1-2
cdr3_nt: TGTGCCAGCAGTTCCTCCTATGGCTACACCTTC
cdr3_aa: CASSSSYGYTF

d_call: -
clone_size: many
v_call: TRBV19
j_call: TRBJ2-5
cdr3_nt: TGTGCCAGTAGTGGTGCGGGAGAGACCCAGTACTTC
cdr3_aa: CASSGAGETQYF

d_call: TRBD1
clone_size: -
v_call: TRBV14
j_call: TRBJ1-6
cdr3_nt: TGTGCCAGCAGCCAACTTCAGGGGGCTAGTTCACCCCTCCACTTT
cdr3_aa: CASSQLQGASSPLHF

d_call: TRBD1
clone_size: many
v_call: TRBV7-2
j_call: TRBJ1-5
cdr3_nt: TGTGCCAGCAGCTTGCGGCAGGGGGATCAGCCCCAGCATTTT
cdr3_aa: CASSLRQGDQPQHF

d_call: -
clone_size: -
v_call: TRBV9
j_call: TRBJ1-1
cdr3_nt: TGTGCCAGCAGCGTATCGGGTCTGAACACTGAAGCTTTCTTT
cdr3_aa: CASSVSGLNTEAFF

d_call: TRBD2
clone_size: many
v_call: TRBV6-2/TRBV6-3
j_call: TRBJ2-1
cdr3_nt: TGTGCCAGCAGTCTAATAACTAGCGGGGGATACAATGAGCAGTTCTTC
cdr3_aa: CASSLITSGGYNEQFF

d_call: -
clone_size: -
v_call: TRBV10-3
j_call: TRBJ2-5
cdr3_nt: TGTGCCATCATGGGGCGTCGGGGCCCCTTTGGAGAGACCCAGTACTTC
cdr3_aa: CAIMGRRGPFGETQYF

d_call: TRBD1
clone_size: many
v_call: TRBV24-1
j_call: TRBJ2-1
cdr3_nt: TGTGCCACCAGTGGGGGCAGGGGGCAGCAGTTCTTC
cdr3_aa: CATSGGRGQQFF

d_call: -
clone_size: few
v_call: TRBV12-5
j_call: TRBJ2-5
cdr3_nt: TGTGCTAGTGCACCTAGGAGTCTCCAAGAGACCCAGTACTTC
cdr3_aa: CASAPRSLQETQYF

d_call: -
clone_size: many
v_call: TRBV4-2
j_call: TRBJ1-4
cdr3_nt: TGTGCCAGCAGCCAAGATCGGGGTGGGCAACTGGGGGAAAAACTGTTTTTT
cdr3_aa: CASSQDRGGQLGEKLFF

d_call: -
clone_size: many
v_call: TRBV25-1
j_call: TRBJ1-1
cdr3_nt: TGTGCCAGCAGGTGGACCACTGAAGCTTTCTTT
cdr3_aa: CASRWTTEAFF

d_call: TRBD1
clone_size: many
v_call: TRBV7-9
j_call: TRBJ2-3
cdr3_nt: TGTGCCAGCAGCCCCACAGGGGGCGCGACAGATACGCAGTATTTT
cdr3_aa: CASSPTGGATDTQYF

d_call: -
clone_size: many
v_call: TRBV4-1
j_call: TRBJ2-3
cdr3_nt: TGCGCCAGCAGCCACCTTCCGGGGAACGCAGATACGCAGTATTTT
cdr3_aa: CASSHLPGNADTQYF

d_call: -
clone_size: many
v_call: TRBV14
j_call: TRBJ2-1
cdr3_nt: TGTGCCAGCAGCCAAGATTCCGTGGCAGCCTACAATGAGCAGTTCTTC
cdr3_aa: CASSQDSVAAYNEQFF

d_call: -
clone_size: -
v_call: TRBV5-1
j_call: TRBJ1-1
cdr3_nt: TGCGCCAGCAGCTTGGAAGGGAGGGTCACTGAAGCTTTCTTT
cdr3_aa: CASSLEGRVTEAFF

d_call: TRBD1
clone_size: many
v_call: TRBV20-1
j_call: TRBJ1-6
cdr3_nt: TGCAGTGCTAGGAGGGACAGACCAAATTCACCCCTCCACTTT
cdr3_aa: CSARRDRPNSPLHF

d_call: TRBD1
clone_size: many
v_call: TRBV29-1
j_call: TRBJ2-7
cdr3_nt: TGCAGCGTTGGGACAGGGTCCTACGAGCAGTACTTC
cdr3_aa: CSVGTGSYEQYF

d_call: -
clone_size: -
v_call: TRBV12-3/TRBV12-4
j_call: TRBJ2-3
cdr3_nt: TGTGCCAGCAGTTTTCAGGGCACAGATACGCAGTATTTT
cdr3_aa: CASSFQGTDTQYF

d_call: TRBD1
clone_size: many
v_call: TRBV5-1
j_call: TRBJ1-2
cdr3_nt: TGCGCCAGCAGCATAGGGACAGGGGAAGATGATGGCTACACCTTC
cdr3_aa: CASSIGTGEDDGYTF

d_call: -
clone_size: many
v_call: TRBV3-1
j_call: TRBJ1-1
cdr3_nt: TGTGCCAGCAGCCAAGATTCAGGGGCCCGGAACACTGAAGCTTTCTTT
cdr3_aa: CASSQDSGARNTEAFF

d_call: TRBD2
clone_size: many
v_call: TRBV9
j_call: TRBJ2-5
cdr3_nt: TGTGCCAGCACCTTACTAGCGGGGGCGGGAGAGACCCAGTACTTC
cdr3_aa: CASTLLAGAGETQYF

d_call: -
clone_size: many
v_call: TRBV27
j_call: TRBJ1-6
cdr3_nt: TGTGCCAGCAGCGGGTTCCTGATGGCCCAAGGTGGGTCACCCCTCCACTTT
cdr3_aa: CASSGFLMAQGGSPLHF

d_call: TRBD1
clone_size: many
v_call: TRBV6-5
j_call: TRBJ2-1
cdr3_nt: TGTGCCAGCAGACCCGGTGGACAGGGGAGTTTGGATGAGCAGTTCTTC
cdr3_aa: CASRPGGQGSLDEQFF

d_call: -
clone_size: many
v_call: TRBV5-1
j_call: TRBJ1-4
cdr3_nt: TGCGCCAGCGGCTGGGGAGGGGATCGAGAAAAACTGTTTTTT
cdr3_aa: CASGWGGDREKLFF

d_call: -
clone_size: -
v_call: TRBV7-9
j_call: TRBJ2-1
cdr3_nt: TGTGCCAGCAGCTTACGAGGAGAGCAGTTCTTC
cdr3_aa: CASSLRGEQFF

d_call: -
clone_size: many
v_call: TRBV7-8
j_call: TRBJ1-4
cdr3_nt: TGTGCCAGCAGCTTAGGGGATCGTCTCCGTGAAAAACTGTTTTTT
cdr3_aa: CASSLGDRLREKLFF

d_call: -
clone_size: many
v_call: TRBV29-1
j_call: TRBJ1-1
cdr3_nt: TGCAGCGTTGCGGTAGGGCGGACTGAAGCTTTCTTT
cdr3_aa: CSVAVGRTEAFF

d_call: -
clone_size: -
v_call: TRBV12-3/TRBV12-4
j_call: TRBJ2-7
cdr3_nt: TGTGCCAGCAGTTTCTCAGGGAACGAGCAGTACTTC
cdr3_aa: CASSFSGNEQYF

d_call: -
clone_size: many
v_call: TRBV20-1
j_call: TRBJ2-1
cdr3_nt: TGCAGTGTGGGTAGCTCCTACAATGAGCAGTTCTTC
cdr3_aa: CSVGSSYNEQFF

d_call: -
clone_size: few
v_call: TRBV4-1
j_call: TRBJ2-2
cdr3_nt: -
cdr3_aa: CASSHGTGGTPGSCFF

d_call: -
clone_size: many
v_call: TRBV19
j_call: TRBJ2-1
cdr3_nt: TGTGCCAGTAGTTTAGGGGTCCGCGCGAGTGAGCAGTTCTTC
cdr3_aa: CASSLGVRASEQFF

d_call: TRBD2
clone_size: -
v_call: TRBV5-5
j_call: TRBJ2-2
cdr3_nt: TGTGCCAGCAGCGTAGTCCCGCTTAGCGGGAGCGACACCGGGGAGCTGTTTTTT
cdr3_aa: CASSVVPLSGSDTGELFF

d_call: -
clone_size: many
v_call: TRBV4-1
j_call: TRBJ1-5
cdr3_nt: TGCGCCAGCAGCCACTCCCGGCGGGGACTGGGTCAGCCCCAGCATTTT
cdr3_aa: CASSHSRRGLGQPQHF

d_call: -
clone_size: many
v_call: TRBV7-9
j_call: TRBJ2-2
cdr3_nt: TGTGCCAGCAGCCCAAGGGGGGACAGAAACACCGGGGAGCTGTTTTTT
cdr3_aa: CASSPRGDRNTGELFF

d_call: -
clone_size: many
v_call: TRBV7-9
j_call: TRBJ1-2
cdr3_nt: TGTGCCAGCAGCTTTGCGACCACGTATGGCTACACCTTC
cdr3_aa: CASSFATTYGYTF

d_call: -
clone_size: many
v_call: TRBV19
j_call: TRBJ2-6
cdr3_nt: TGTGCCAGTAGTATAAGCCCCCTTTTCGGCTCTGGGGCCAACGTCCTGACTTTC
cdr3_aa: CASSISPLFGSGANVLTF

d_call: -
clone_size: many
v_call: TRBV4-1
j_call: TRBJ1-1
cdr3_nt: TGCGCCAGCAGCCAGGGACGGGCGAACACTGAAGCTTTCTTT
cdr3_aa: CASSQGRANTEAFF

d_call: -
clone_size: -
v_call: TRBV2
j_call: TRBJ2-5
cdr3_nt: TGTGCCAGCAGTGAGGGGCAACGGGAGACCCAGTACTTC
cdr3_aa: CASSEGQRETQYF

d_call: -
clone_size: many
v_call: TRBV5-1
j_call: TRBJ2-5
cdr3_nt: TGCGCCAGCAGCTTGGGGGGCGTCGTCGGGGGCGAGGAGGAGACCCAGTACTTC
cdr3_aa: CASSLGGVVGGEEETQYF

d_call: -
clone_size: medium-sized
v_call: TRBV6-1
j_call: TRBJ2-3
cdr3_nt: TGTGCCAGCAGTGAAGTAGGAGATACGCAGTATTTT
cdr3_aa: CASSEVGDTQYF

d_call: -
clone_size: many
v_call: TRBV7-9
j_call: TRBJ1-2
cdr3_nt: TGTGCCAGCAGTGCACAGGCCGGAATGGGCTACACCTTC
cdr3_aa: CASSAQAGMGYTF

d_call: -
clone_size: many
v_call: TRBV5-4
j_call: TRBJ2-1
cdr3_nt: TGTGCCAGCAGCCGGGACTTGCCGATGGATGAGCAGTTCTTC
cdr3_aa: CASSRDLPMDEQFF

d_call: TRBD2
clone_size: many
v_call: TRBV20-1
j_call: TRBJ2-7
cdr3_nt: TGCAGTGCTAGGGCCCCCAGCGGGACCTACGAGCAGTACTTC
cdr3_aa: CSARAPSGTYEQYF

d_call: -
clone_size: many
v_call: TRBV29-1
j_call: TRBJ1-4
cdr3_nt: TGCAGCGCTGGAGGGTTTGGAACTAATGAAAAACTGTTTTTT
cdr3_aa: CSAGGFGTNEKLFF